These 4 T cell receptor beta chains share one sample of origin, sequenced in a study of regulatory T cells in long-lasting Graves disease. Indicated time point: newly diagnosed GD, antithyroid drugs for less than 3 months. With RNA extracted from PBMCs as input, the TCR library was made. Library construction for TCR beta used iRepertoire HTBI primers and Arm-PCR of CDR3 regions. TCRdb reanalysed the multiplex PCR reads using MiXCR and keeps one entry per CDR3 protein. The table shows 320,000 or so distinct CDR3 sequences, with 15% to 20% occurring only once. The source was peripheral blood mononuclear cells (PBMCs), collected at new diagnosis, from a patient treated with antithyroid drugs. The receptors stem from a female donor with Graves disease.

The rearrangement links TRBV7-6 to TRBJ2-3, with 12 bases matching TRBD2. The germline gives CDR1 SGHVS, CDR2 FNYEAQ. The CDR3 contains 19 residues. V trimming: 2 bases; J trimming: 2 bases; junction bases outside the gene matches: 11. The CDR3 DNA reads TGTGCCAGCAGCTTAAGGGGCCTAGCGGGAGGGCTGAACACAGATACGCAGTATTTT. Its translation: CASSLRGLAGGLNTDTQYF.

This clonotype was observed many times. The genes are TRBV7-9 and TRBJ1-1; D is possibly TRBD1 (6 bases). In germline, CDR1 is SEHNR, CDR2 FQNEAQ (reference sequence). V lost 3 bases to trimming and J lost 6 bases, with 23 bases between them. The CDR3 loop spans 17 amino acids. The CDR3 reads CASSFPLPTGRGPEAFF. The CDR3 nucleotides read TGTGCCAGCAGCTTTCCCCTCCCTACAGGGAGAGGACCTGAAGCTTTCTTT.

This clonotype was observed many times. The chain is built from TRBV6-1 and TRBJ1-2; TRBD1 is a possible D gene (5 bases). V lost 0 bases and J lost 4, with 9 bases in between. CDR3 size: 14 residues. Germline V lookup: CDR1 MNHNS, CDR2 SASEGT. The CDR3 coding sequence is TGTGCCAGCAGTGAAGCTCTGGGGCCCTATGGCTACACCTTC. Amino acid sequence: CASSEALGPYGYTF.

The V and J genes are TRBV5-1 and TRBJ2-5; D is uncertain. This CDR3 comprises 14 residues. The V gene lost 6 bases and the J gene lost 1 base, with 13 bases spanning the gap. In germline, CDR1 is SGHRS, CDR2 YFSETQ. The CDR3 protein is CASIRANPQETQYF. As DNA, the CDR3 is TGCGCCAGCATTCGGGCTAACCCCCAAGAGACCCAGTACTTC. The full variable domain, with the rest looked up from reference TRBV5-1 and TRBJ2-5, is KAGVTQTPRYLIKTRGQQVTLSCSPISGHRSVSWYQQTPGQGLQFLFEYFSETQRNKGNFPGRFSGRQFSNSRSEMNVSTLELGDSALYLCASIRANPQETQYFGPGTRLLVL.